This T cell receptor beta chain originates from a study of CD8 T cells in Susac syndrome. Sequencing targeted TCR beta in blood CD8+ and CD4+ T cells. CDR3 size: 15 residues. The ends were cut back, 4 bases at V and 3 bases at J, with 15 bases in the middle. An input of 0.5 to 1 ug of RNA was subjected to reverse transcription using random hexamers. TCRdb called the immunoSEQ multiplex PCR reads again in MiXCR, with one record for every CDR3 protein. The top ten clones hold 0.085% to 0.1% of a sample with 150,000 to 200,000 distinct CDR3 sequences, roughly 94% of them seen once. The origin of this receptor is a human donor with Susac syndrome. Sequenced material: CD4+ T cells from PBMCs. The chain is built from TRBV12-3 or TRBV12-4 and TRBJ2-5; D not certain. The CDR3 DNA is TGTGCCAGCAGTTCACGCCTGATGGGGAAAGAGACCCAGTACTTC. Its translation: CASSSRLMGKETQYF.